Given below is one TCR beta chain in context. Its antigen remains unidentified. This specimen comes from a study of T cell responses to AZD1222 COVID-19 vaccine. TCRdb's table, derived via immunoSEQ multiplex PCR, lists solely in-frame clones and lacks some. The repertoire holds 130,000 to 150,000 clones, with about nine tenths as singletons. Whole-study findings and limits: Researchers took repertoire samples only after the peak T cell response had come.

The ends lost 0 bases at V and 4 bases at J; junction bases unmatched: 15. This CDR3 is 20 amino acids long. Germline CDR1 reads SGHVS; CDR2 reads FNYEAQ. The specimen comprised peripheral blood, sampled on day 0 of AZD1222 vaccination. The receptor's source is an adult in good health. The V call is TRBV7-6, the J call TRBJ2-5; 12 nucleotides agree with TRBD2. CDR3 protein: CASSLARGRLAGESPETQYF. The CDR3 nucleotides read TGTGCCAGCAGCTTAGCGAGGGGTAGACTAGCGGGGGAATCCCCAGAGACCCAGTACTTC.